The present entry profiles one T cell receptor beta chain with its context. Its antigen is unidentified. The sample's time point: pretreatment peripheral blood. Per-patient samples, pretreatment and on-treatment, numbered 1 to 8. The sample belongs to a study of PD-L1 blockade in urothelial cancer. Turning to the study itself: Males with urothelial cancer arising in the bladder constituted most of the 29 patients.

General study points: More expansion of tumor-associated blood clones, seen at 3 weeks, marked durable-benefit patients.

Spike-ins of synthetic TCR analog templates went into each PCR. Libraries were prepared by immunoSEQ multiplex PCR; TCRdb keeps only in-frame clonotypes and omits some of them. In the table there are approximately 52,000 clones, about 85% of which are singletons. This CDR3 spans 14 amino acids. Germline assignment: CDR1 LGHNA and CDR2 YNFKEQ. V lost 3 bases to trimming and J lost 5 bases; unmatched junction nucleotides: 6. This TCR came from a man in his sixties or seventies with urothelial cancer. The gene calls are TRBV4-2 and TRBJ2-7; the match to TRBD2 covers 8 bases. Specimen: PBMCs, collected around atezolizumab (anti-PD-L1) treatment. The CDR3 loop reads CASSQERERHEQYF. The CDR3, as DNA: TGTGCCAGCAGCCAGGAGCGGGAGAGGCACGAGCAGTACTTC.